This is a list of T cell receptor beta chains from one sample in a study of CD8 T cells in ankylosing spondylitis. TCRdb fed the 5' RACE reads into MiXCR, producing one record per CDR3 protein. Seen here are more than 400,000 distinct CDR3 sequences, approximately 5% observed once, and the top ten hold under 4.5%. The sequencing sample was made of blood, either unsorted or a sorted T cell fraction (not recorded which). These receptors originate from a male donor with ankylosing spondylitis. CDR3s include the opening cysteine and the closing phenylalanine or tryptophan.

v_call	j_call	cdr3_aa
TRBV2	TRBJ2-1	CASSKGDREFYNEQFF
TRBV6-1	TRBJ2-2	CASSRTSGISIGELFF
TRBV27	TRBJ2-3	CASSFQGGTDTQYF
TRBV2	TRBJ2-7	CASRVMGTGPSEQYF
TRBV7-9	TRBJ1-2	CASGDRVYGYTF
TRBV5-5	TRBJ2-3	CASNRLAGGLGTDTQYF
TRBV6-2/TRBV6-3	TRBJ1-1	CASSLFWTGQNTEAFF
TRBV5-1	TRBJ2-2	CASRRGAADTGELFF
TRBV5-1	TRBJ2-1	CASSTVGGVYNEQFF
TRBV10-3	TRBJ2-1	CAISVSPPSSYNEQFF
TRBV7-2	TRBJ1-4	CASSQAVANEKLFF
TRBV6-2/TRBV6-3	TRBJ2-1	CASSPAAYEQFF
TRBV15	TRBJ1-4	CATSRGTPRSEKLFF
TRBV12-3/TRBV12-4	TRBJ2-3	CASSLSSQGGTDTQYF
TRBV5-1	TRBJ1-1	CASSPRTDRYTEAFF
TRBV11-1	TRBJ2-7	CASSLAGTGFSYEQYF
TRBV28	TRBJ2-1	CASSLSGGPDEQFF
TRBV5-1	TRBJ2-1	CASSLADRPAQFF
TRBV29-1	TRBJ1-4	CSVVGANEKLFF
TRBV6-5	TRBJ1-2	CASCSPTGLYGYTF
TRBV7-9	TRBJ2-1	CASSSLTADNEQFF
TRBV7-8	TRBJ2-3	CASSLSVDTQYF
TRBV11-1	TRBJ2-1	CASSWGWGLVTHLSSYNEQFF
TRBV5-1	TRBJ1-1	CASSLETTGTEAFF
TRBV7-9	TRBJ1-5	CASSPTGQGQPQHF
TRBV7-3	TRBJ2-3	CASSPPGAADTQYF
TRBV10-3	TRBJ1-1	CAISESMNTEAFF
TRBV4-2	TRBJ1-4	CASSPKIRPNEKLFF
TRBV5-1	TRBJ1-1	CASSPEGVLGEAFF
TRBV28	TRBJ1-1	CASSSGDRRVVAFF
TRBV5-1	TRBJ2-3	CASSPYRGPTTDTQYF
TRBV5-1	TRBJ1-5	CASSLALGPDQPQHF
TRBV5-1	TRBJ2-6	CASSLVGQGYSGANVLTF
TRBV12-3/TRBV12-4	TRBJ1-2	CASSFLANYGYTF
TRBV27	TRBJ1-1	CASSLGTGGWNTEAFF
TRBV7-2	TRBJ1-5	CASSSTGGSHQPQHF
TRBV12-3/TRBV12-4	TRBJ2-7	CASSWTASSYEQYF
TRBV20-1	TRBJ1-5	CSARPPGARNQPQHF
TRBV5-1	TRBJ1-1	CARSHLNTEAFF
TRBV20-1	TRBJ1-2	CSARGWTGRSSNYGYTF
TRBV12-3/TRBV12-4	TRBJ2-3	CASSRGGLDGREGTDTQYF
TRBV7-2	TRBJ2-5	CASSSPGLTAIETQYF
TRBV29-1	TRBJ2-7	CSATPTADTQYF
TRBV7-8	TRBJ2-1	CASSYYSGKGYNEQFF
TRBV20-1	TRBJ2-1	CSASRIAGFPYNEQFF
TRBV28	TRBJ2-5	CASSADLAGDYQETQYF
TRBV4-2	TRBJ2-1	CASSPPSSGGAYSSYNEQFF
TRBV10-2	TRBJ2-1	CASGRGGDDEQFF
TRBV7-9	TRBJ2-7	CASSLEGQNYEQYF
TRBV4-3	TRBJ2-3	CASSQDMEDTQYF
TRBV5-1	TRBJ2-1	CASSGDSRVQYNEQFF
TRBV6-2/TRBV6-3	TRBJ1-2	CASNDRVYGYTF
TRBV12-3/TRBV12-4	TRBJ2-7	CASSREGVNEQYF
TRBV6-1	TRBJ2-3	CASSREVLAGSTDTQYF
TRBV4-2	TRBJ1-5	CASSLQGANQPQHF
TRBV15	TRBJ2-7	CATSRPLGGEQYF
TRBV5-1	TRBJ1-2	CASSPGGSIYGYTF
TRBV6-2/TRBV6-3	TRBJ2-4	CASRTGRAAKNIQYF
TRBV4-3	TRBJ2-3	CASSQDGDRTDTQYF
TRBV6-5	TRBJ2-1	CASTYSRGQRNNEQFF